Reported below is one T cell receptor (beta chain). Authors' processing steps: Amplification with reference gene primers provided the estimates of nucleated cell counts. The method was immunoSEQ multiplex PCR; TCRdb's version includes in-frame clones alone and lacks a portion of them. The V and J calls and clone size are taken from that table; D and trimming were inferred from the DNA. Of almost 250,000 clones listed, 86% are singletons. The sample originates from a study of blood T cell repertoires in COVID-19. The wider study: Acute and convalescent COVID-19 specimens originated in the United States, Italy and Spain. T cells, B-cell-depleted T cells, or PBMCs provided the cDNA or gDNA that served as material.

This CDR3 region has 14 residues. V shed 0 bases and J shed 2 bases, with 7 bases lying between them. Germline loops: CDR1 MDHEN, CDR2 SYDVKM. The chain combines TRBV28 with TRBJ1-2; D is undetermined. The receptor was derived from a woman aged 55-75 years who had recovered from COVID-19. Sequences were obtained from peripheral blood. The CDR3, as DNA: TGTGCCAGCAGTTTATGGAGGGAGAACTATGGCTACACCTTC. Its protein is CASSLWRENYGYTF.